A selection of T cell receptor beta chains follows, all from one sample in a study of T cells in Graves' hyperthyroidism and ophthalmopathy. TCRdb re-analysed the multiplex PCR reads in MiXCR, keeping a single row per CDR3 protein. The table lists a few hundred thousand distinct CDR3 sequences, about a sixth of them singletons, with about 48% in the top ten. Sequences were obtained from blood. Receptors originate from a man aged 35-49 years with Graves' hyperthyroidism. Each CDR3 is given with its conserved first and last residue. The order of the fields is CDR3 length, J gene, V gene, clone size, D gene, CDR3 protein, CDR3 DNA. D genes are given only for firm matches. Expanded clones are given a class, and other clones once, few, many or no size at all.

>16|TRBJ2-2|TRBV24-1|-|-
CATSDLIGSNTGELFF
TGTGCCACCAGTGATTTGATTGGGTCAAACACCGGGGAGCTGTTTTTT
>15|TRBJ2-6|TRBV5-1|many|-
CASSGVAPGANVLTF
TGCGCCAGCAGCGGTGTGGCCCCTGGGGCCAACGTCCTGACTTTC
>13|TRBJ1-6|TRBV12-5|-|-
CASARDGYSPLHF
TGTGCTAGTGCCCGGGACGGTTATTCACCCCTCCACTTT
>15|TRBJ2-1|TRBV10-1|few|-
CASSETGIQRSEQFF
TGCGCCAGCAGTGAAACAGGGATACAGCGTAGTGAGCAGTTCTTC
>13|TRBJ2-4|TRBV7-9|few|-
CASSPGLKNIQYF
TGTGCCAGCAGCCCGGGACTCAAAAACATTCAGTACTTC
>15|TRBJ1-1|TRBV7-6|-|-
CASSYSIWGGSEAFF
TGTGCCAGCAGTTACTCGATCTGGGGTGGGTCTGAAGCTTTCTTT
>12|TRBJ2-7|TRBV9|-|-
CASSGSTYEQYF
TGTGCCAGCAGCGGGTCCACCTACGAGCAGTACTTC
>13|TRBJ2-1|TRBV7-2|many|TRBD1
CASSFAGQGDGFF
TGTGCCAGCAGCTTTGCGGGACAGGGGGATGGGTTCTTC
>13|TRBJ1-1|TRBV7-3|many|-
CASSLRWGGQAFF
TGTGCCAGCAGCTTACGGTGGGGAGGGCAAGCTTTCTTT
>15|TRBJ2-3|TRBV7-8|few|-
CASSLEWGGQDTQYF
TGTGCCAGCAGCTTAGAGTGGGGGGGGCAAGATACGCAGTATTTT
>15|TRBJ1-1|TRBV28|few|-
CASTLPAGQNTEAFF
TGTGCCAGCACTCTCCCGGCGGGTCAGAACACTGAAGCTTTCTTT
>16|TRBJ2-3|TRBV7-3|many|-
CASSSRLDGEADTQYF
TGTGCCAGCAGCTCCCGGTTGGACGGAGAGGCAGATACGCAGTATTTT
>13|TRBJ2-3|TRBV20-1|few|-
CSAKLPSTDTQYF
TGCAGTGCTAAACTTCCAAGCACAGATACGCAGTATTTT
>15|TRBJ1-4|TRBV7-9|many|TRBD1
CASSLSGTGRQKLFF
TGTGCCAGCAGCCTATCCGGGACAGGGAGGCAAAAACTGTTTTTT
>12|TRBJ1-1|TRBV30|many|-
CAWALGGYEAFF
TGTGCCTGGGCCCTAGGGGGGTATGAAGCTTTCTTT
>15|TRBJ2-7|TRBV15|few|TRBD1
CATSRGQGAFGEQYF
TGTGCCACCAGCAGAGGACAGGGGGCTTTTGGCGAGCAGTACTTC
>15|TRBJ2-3|TRBV6-1|many|-
CASSDGRGHTDTQYF
TGTGCCAGCAGTGATGGGCGGGGGCACACAGATACGCAGTATTTT
>12|TRBJ1-1|TRBV2|many|-
CASSRLTTEAFF
TGTGCCAGCAGTAGGCTCACCACTGAAGCTTTCTTT
>15|TRBJ2-4|TRBV2|many|-
CASSREGVAKNIQYF
TGTGCCAGCAGCCGGGAAGGAGTAGCCAAAAACATTCAGTACTTC
>14|TRBJ2-7|TRBV18|many|-
CASSPAVSYYEQYF
TGTGCCAGCTCACCGGCAGTATCCTACTACGAGCAGTACTTC
>15|TRBJ2-4|TRBV15|many|-
CATSRAMGGQNIQYF
TGTGCCACCAGCAGAGCAATGGGGGGCCAAAACATTCAGTACTTC
>15|TRBJ2-2|TRBV28|many|TRBD1
CASSLAGQGSGELFF
TGTGCCAGCAGTTTGGCGGGACAGGGGTCCGGGGAGCTGTTTTTT